Shown below are 20 T cell receptor beta chains from a single sample sequenced in a study of T cells after yellow fever vaccination (dated by TCRdb to the late 2010s). The treatment or condition label, as the study defines it: live attenuated yellow fever vaccine strain. Receptor amplification or capture employed 5' RACE. TCRdb shows the sequencer as Illumina HiSeq 2500. TCRdb reran the public reads through fastp at Q25 and MiXCR, keeping productive beta chains. Here each entry gathers all rows of one CDR3 protein and keeps the most common genes and DNA. The sample yields over 100,000 distinct CDR3 sequences; roughly 8.9% were counted once. The ten largest clones represent over 25% of the sample. The sample here was CD8+ T cells sorted from PBMCs, taken 45 days after the yellow fever booster vaccination. Source of these receptors: a man aged 25 to 40 who received the YFV17D yellow fever vaccine.

The gene calls are TRBV4-3 and TRBJ2-7; no firm D call. Between the trimmed V and J ends, which lost 1 base and 4 bases, there was a span of 11 bases. Germline V lookup: CDR1 LGHNA, CDR2 YSLEER. This CDR3 is 14 amino acids long. CDR3 protein: CASSQVTSSYEQYF. The CDR3 DNA sequence: TGCGCCAGCAGCCAAGTTACATCATCTTACGAGCAGTACTTC.

In its sample, this clonotype was seen many times. The chain combines TRBV20-1 with TRBJ2-7; TRBD2 matches at 9 bases. Trimming took 6 bases from V and 3 from J; bases not matched to a gene: 12. The CDR3 sequence is 15 residues long. Looked up from germline, CDR1 is DFQATT and CDR2 is SNEGSKA (reference sequence). CDR3 loop: CSATPHSGSIYEQYF. CDR3 DNA sequence: TGCAGTGCCACCCCCCATAGCGGGAGTATCTACGAGCAGTACTTC.

The chain couples TRBV7-6 to TRBJ1-5; D is undetermined. The V end was cut by 4 bases, the J end by 4 bases, with 8 bases between. Germline assignment: CDR1 SGHVS and CDR2 FNYEAQ. This CDR3 spans 13 amino acids. CDR3 sequence (DNA): TGTGCCAGCAGCTCCTTCGCGAATCAGCCCCAGCATTTT. Residues: CASSSFANQPQHF.

The V and J genes are TRBV6-1 and TRBJ2-5; perhaps TRBD2 as D (6 bases). The germline V gene has CDR1 MNHNS and CDR2 SASEGT. This CDR3 is 14 amino acids long. V dropped 6 bases and J dropped 3 bases, with 14 bases sitting between them. The CDR3 is CASRPWGEKETQYF. The DNA of the CDR3 is TGTGCCAGCAGGCCTTGGGGGGAGAAAGAGACCCAGTACTTC.

This clonotype was found many times. The chain recombines TRBV20-1 with TRBJ1-2; tentative D call: TRBD1 (5 bases). Trimming left V 4 bases short and J 8 bases short, with 14 bases between. CDR1 DFQATT and CDR2 SNEGSKA come from the germline V gene (reference sequence). The CDR3 extends over 12 amino acids. CDR3 coding DNA: TGCAGTGCTACTGGGGGTTTTAACGGCTACACCTTC. Protein: CSATGGFNGYTF.

This clonotype was recorded at least ten times. The chain joins TRBV6-2 or TRBV6-3 to TRBJ2-7, with 14 bases aligning to TRBD2. Trimming cost V 5 bases and J 6 bases; bases outside gene matches: 6. CDR1 is MNHEY, CDR2 SVGEGT, per germline. There are 15 residues in the CDR3. CDR3 in amino acids: CASSGPGLAGVEQYF. The CDR3 coding sequence is TGTGCCAGCAGTGGACCGGGACTAGCGGGAGTCGAGCAGTACTTC.

This clonotype was found many times. This rearrangement joins TRBV28 to TRBJ2-3; D uncertain. The CDR3 length is 16 residues. The germline CDR1 and CDR2 sequences are MDHEN and SYDVKM. V lost 11 bases and J 0 bases, leaving 21 bases between the germline ends. CDR3: CASRITRGRSTDTQYF. The CDR3 DNA follows: TGTGCCTCCAGAATAACGAGAGGCAGAAGCACAGATACGCAGTATTTT. Full variable domain (missing parts from reference TRBV28 and TRBJ2-3): DVKVTQSSRYLVKRTGEKVFLECVQDMDHENMFWYRQDPGLGLRLIYFSYDVKMKEKGDIPEGYSVSREKKERFSLILESASTNQTSMYLCASRITRGRSTDTQYFGPGTRLTVL.

This clonotype showed up many times. V usage is TRBV5-6 and J usage is TRBJ2-5; possible D gene TRBD2, 5 bases. The germline gives CDR1 SGHDT, CDR2 YYEEEE. CDR3 length: 14 amino acids. The V end was cut by 4 bases, the J end by 0 bases, with 10 bases between. CDR3 region: CASSPEVYQETQYF. CDR3 in DNA: TGTGCCAGCAGCCCGGAGGTGTACCAAGAGACCCAGTACTTC.

Worth noting for this clonotype: A much larger clone lies one base from this, so it may be a read error. J is TRBJ2-1 and V is TRBV29-1; 8 bases line up with TRBD2. This CDR3 spans 12 amino acids. Germline V gene data show CDR1 as SQVTM and CDR2 as ANQGSEA. DNA of the CDR3: TGCAGGGCGGACGGGGGGGACAATGAGCAGTTCTTC. It yields the protein CRADGGDNEQFF.

The rearrangement joins TRBV5-1 to TRBJ2-3, with D perhaps matching TRBD2 (5 bases). V was pared by 4 bases and J by 1 base, with 13 bases between. There are 15 residues in the CDR3. The germline gives CDR1 SGHRS, CDR2 YFSETQ. The CDR3 spells CASSPDQRGTDTQYF. The CDR3 DNA reads TGCGCCAGCAGCCCGGACCAGAGGGGCACAGATACGCAGTATTTT.

This chain joins TRBV5-4 and TRBJ2-1; a possible D gene is TRBD2 (5 bases). Per germline, CDR1 SGHNT and CDR2 YYREEE (reference sequence). Deletions cut 5 bases from V and 8 bases from J, with 20 bases between. The CDR3 is 15 residues long. The CDR3 is CASSWGVLDAHEQFF. The DNA for the CDR3 is TGTGCCAGCAGTTGGGGAGTACTAGACGCCCATGAGCAGTTCTTC.

This clonotype was counted many times. V is TRBV7-9 and J is TRBJ2-7, with 11 nucleotides matching TRBD2. Trimming cost V 4 bases and J 3 bases; bases outside gene matches: 11. Germline lookup yields CDR1 SEHNR and CDR2 FQNEAQ (reference sequence). CDR3 size: 17 residues. The DNA for the CDR3 is TGTGCCAGCAGCTCGACCGGGACTAGCGGCTTACACTACGAGCAGTACTTC. Translating gives CASSSTGTSGLHYEQYF.

This clonotype was counted many times. This sequence joins TRBV29-1 and TRBJ1-1, with D possibly matching TRBD1 (5 bases). The germline V gene encodes CDR1 SQVTM and CDR2 ANQGSEA. The CDR3 sequence is 11 residues long. V shed 7 bases and J shed 4 bases, with 10 bases lying between them. For the CDR3, the DNA is TGCAGCGCTGAGGGGACCACTGAAGCTTTCTTT. The encoded protein is CSAEGTTEAFF.

This clonotype has at least ten counts. The V and J genes are TRBV27 and TRBJ2-7; maybe TRBD1 (5 bases). The CDR3 totals 13 residues. V shed 4 bases and J shed 2 bases, with 9 bases lying between them. Germline V gives CDR1 MNHEY, CDR2 SMNVEV (reference sequence). DNA for the CDR3: TGTGCCAGCAGTTCTCAGGGTCCCTACGAGCAGTACTTC. It specifies CASSSQGPYEQYF.

V and J are TRBV20-1 and TRBJ2-1, with 7 bases identical to TRBD1. V shed 3 bases, J shed 7 bases, and the junction held 12 bases outside the gene matches. The germline V gene has CDR1 DFQATT and CDR2 SNEGSKA (reference sequence). This CDR3 has 15 amino acids. CDR3 sequence: CSARAWAGGDNEQFF. CDR3 bases: TGCAGTGCTAGGGCTTGGGCAGGGGGTGATAATGAGCAGTTCTTC.

This clonotype has only a few counts. The chain links TRBV5-6 to TRBJ2-3; 12 bases agree with TRBD2. The CDR3 sequence is 16 residues long. Germline CDR1 and CDR2: SGHDT and YYEEEE. J lost 4 bases, V lost 1 base, and 4 bases had no gene match. The CDR3 coding sequence is TGTGCCAGCAGCTTGTGGGCTAGCGGGAGGGCAGATACGCAGTATTTT. Translation: CASSLWASGRADTQYF.

This clonotype has only a few counts. The CDR3 protein is CASSWDLGETQYF. The DNA of the CDR3 is TGTGCCAGCAGCTGGGACCTAGGAGAGACCCAGTACTTC. The genes are TRBV7-7 and TRBJ2-5, with D perhaps being TRBD1 or TRBD2 (5 bases each). Germline CDR1 reads SSHAT; CDR2 reads FNYEAQ (reference sequence). The V gene lost 4 bases and the J gene lost 4 bases, with 10 bases spanning the gap. The CDR3 is 13 residues long.

This clonotype was counted between two and nine times. The chain links TRBV18 to TRBJ2-7; TRBD1 matches 8 bases. Trimming removed 1 base from V and 3 bases from J; junction bases left unmatched: 5. Germline V gene lookup returns CDR1 KGHSH and CDR2 LQKENI. The CDR3 totals 15 residues. CDR3 nucleotide sequence: TGTGCCAGCTCACCACGGGCAGGGGGCTTCTACGAGCAGTACTTC. This translates into CASSPRAGGFYEQYF.

Ten or more counts support this clonotype. The rearrangement links TRBV7-9 to TRBJ2-7; D not certain. V was clipped by 4 bases and J by 7 bases, with 8 bases between them. Germline V gene data show CDR1 as SEHNR and CDR2 as FQNEAQ (reference sequence). There are 11 residues in the CDR3. This CDR3 reads CASSSWSEQYF. In DNA form, the CDR3 reads TGTGCCAGCAGCTCTTGGAGTGAGCAGTACTTC.

This clonotype was seen more than once but under ten times. The rearrangement joins TRBV6-5 to TRBJ1-1; TRBD1 might be the D (6 bases). V lost 2 bases, J lost 1 base, and 8 bases lay in between. This CDR3 has 14 residues. Germline lookup yields CDR1 MNHEY and CDR2 SVGAGI. This CDR3 is CASSYRTENTEAFF. CDR3 bases: TGTGCCAGCAGTTACCGGACAGAGAACACTGAAGCTTTCTTT.